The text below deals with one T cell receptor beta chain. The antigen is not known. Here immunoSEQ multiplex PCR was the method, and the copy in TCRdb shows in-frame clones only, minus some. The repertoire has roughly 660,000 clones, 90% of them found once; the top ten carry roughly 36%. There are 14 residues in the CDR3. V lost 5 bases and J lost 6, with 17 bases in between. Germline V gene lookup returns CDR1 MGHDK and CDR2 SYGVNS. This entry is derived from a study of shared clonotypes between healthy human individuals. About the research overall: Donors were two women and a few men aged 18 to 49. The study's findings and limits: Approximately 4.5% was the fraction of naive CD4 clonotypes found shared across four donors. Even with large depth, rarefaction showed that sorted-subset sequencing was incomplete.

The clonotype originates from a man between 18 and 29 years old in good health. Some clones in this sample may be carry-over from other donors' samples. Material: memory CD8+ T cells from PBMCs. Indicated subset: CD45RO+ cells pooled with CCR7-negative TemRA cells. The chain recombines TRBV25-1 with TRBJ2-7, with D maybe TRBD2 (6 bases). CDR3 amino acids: CASSTRQGGFEQYF. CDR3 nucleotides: TGTGCCAGCAGTACGAGGCAGGGAGGTTTCGAGCAGTACTTC.